Following are 25 T cell receptor beta chains from one sample sequenced in a study of cytomegalovirus exposure and HLA in healthy donors. With 60 Vbeta and 13 Jbeta primers, the PCR was carried out. The repertoire was sequenced with immunoSEQ multiplex PCR; TCRdb's copy has only in-frame clones and lacks some. The sample lists about 140,000 clones; approximately 83% were seen once. Specimen: PBMCs. The receptors shown here come from a middle-aged man in good health and CMV-seronegative.

J is TRBJ2-5 and V is TRBV6-5; D perhaps matches TRBD2 (6 bases). The CDR3 sequence is 13 residues long. Germline-derived CDR1 and CDR2 are MNHEY and SVGAGI. V was pared by 5 bases and J by 2 bases, with 9 bases between. The CDR3 region has the DNA TGTGCCAGCAGTCAGACTAGACAAGAGACCCAGTACTTC. Protein sequence: CASSQTRQETQYF.

The sample holds one count of this clone. In nucleotides, the CDR3 is TGTGCCAGTAGTTTCCGACAGGCCGGAACCTACGAGCAGTACTTC. This gives the protein CASSFRQAGTYEQYF. V usage is TRBV19 and J usage is TRBJ2-7; tentatively, D is TRBD1 (6 bases). This CDR3 is built from 15 residues. In germline, CDR1 is LNHDA, CDR2 SQIVND (reference sequence). V was clipped by 5 bases and J by 2 bases, with 16 bases between them.

There are a few counts of this clone. The V gene is TRBV7-6, the J gene TRBJ2-5, with TRBD1 matching 11 bases. Germline V CDR1 and CDR2: SGHVS, FNYEAQ. Losses at the gene ends were 5 bases for V and 5 bases for J; bases not matched to a gene: 10. The CDR3 runs to 16 residues. CDR3 in amino acids: CASSRVGQGGLETQYF. As DNA, the CDR3 is TGTGCCAGCAGCCGTGTGGGACAGGGGGGACTGGAGACCCAGTACTTC.

J is TRBJ2-2 and V is TRBV7-2; 7 bases line up with TRBD1. Germline CDR1 SGHTA, CDR2 FQGNSA. Trimming cost V 2 bases and J 2 bases; bases outside gene matches: 5. This CDR3 region has 16 residues. This CDR3 is CASSLSQGVNTGELFF. The CDR3, as DNA: TGTGCCAGCAGCTTAAGTCAGGGGGTAAACACCGGGGAGCTGTTTTTT.

This clone was seen once. The chain joins TRBV19 to TRBJ1-5; TRBD1 aligns across 8 bases. V dropped 10 bases and J dropped 6; count of bases not matched to a gene: 8. This CDR3 comprises 13 residues. Per the germline V gene, CDR1 is LNHDA and CDR2 is SQIVND (reference sequence). In DNA, the CDR3 is TGTGCCACCCAGCAGGGGGCCTTTCAGCCCCAGCATTTT. Residues: CATQQGAFQPQHF.

The sample holds a few counts of this clone. The chain is built from TRBV7-9 and TRBJ1-4; D perhaps matches TRBD1 (6 bases). The V end lost 5 bases, the J end lost 7 bases, and 17 bases lay between the germline ends. CDR3 length: 15 residues. Germline V gene lookup returns CDR1 SEHNR and CDR2 FQNEAQ (reference sequence). For the CDR3, the DNA is TGTGCCAGCAGCCTACTGGAGACAGGCAGTGAAAAACTGTTTTTT. Translated: CASSLLETGSEKLFF. Full variable domain (rest looked up from reference TRBV7-9 and TRBJ1-4): DTGVSQNPRHKITKRGQNVTFRCDPISEHNRLYWYRQTLGQGPEFLTYFQNEAQLEKSRLLSDRFSAERPKGSFSTLEIQRTEQGDSAMYLCASSLLETGSEKLFFGSGTQLSVL.

This rearrangement joins TRBV19 to TRBJ2-5; TRBD1 aligns across 8 bases. The CDR3 sequence is 15 residues long. J lost 2 bases, V lost 8 bases, and 10 bases had no gene match. Germline CDR1 reads LNHDA; CDR2 reads SQIVND (reference sequence). CDR3 loop: CASSWTGTGQETQYF. In nucleotides, the CDR3 is TGTGCCAGTTCTTGGACCGGGACAGGTCAAGAGACCCAGTACTTC.

The chain links TRBV28 to TRBJ1-4; D is uncertain. The CDR3 contains 12 residues. Germline V gene sequence: CDR1 MDHEN, CDR2 SYDVKM. The V end lost 2 bases, the J end lost 10 bases, and 8 bases lay between the germline ends. CDR3 region: CASSLAERKLFF. The CDR3 nucleotides are TGTGCCAGCAGTTTAGCTGAGAGAAAACTGTTTTTT.

This chain joins TRBV4-1 and TRBJ2-5, with 13 bases fitting TRBD2. V was clipped by 1 base and J by 6 bases; unmatched bases: 5. From germline, CDR1 is MGHRA and CDR2 YSYEKL. There are 16 residues in the CDR3. DNA of the CDR3: TGCGCCAGCAGCCAAGTTACTAGCGGGGGGGTACAGACCCAGTACTTC. As protein: CASSQVTSGGVQTQYF.

This sequence joins TRBV27 and TRBJ2-1; 14 positions match TRBD2. The CDR3 covers 15 residues. J lost 9 bases, V lost 7 bases, and 8 bases had no gene match. Per germline, CDR1 MNHEY and CDR2 SMNVEV (reference sequence). This CDR3 is CASTLWGLAGVEQFF. The CDR3 nucleotides are TGTGCCAGCACCCTCTGGGGACTAGCGGGAGTTGAGCAGTTCTTC.

The chain carries TRBV7-2 and TRBJ2-1; a weak D match, TRBD1 (5 bases). CDR1 and CDR2 (germline): SGHTA, FQGNSA. With 4 bases removed from V and 3 bases from J, the gap between germline ends came to 19 bases. This CDR3 has 17 amino acids. CDR3 residues: CASSSRWKGAIYNEQFF. The CDR3 bases are TGTGCCAGCAGCTCCCGGTGGAAAGGGGCAATCTACAATGAGCAGTTCTTC.

V usage is TRBV6-5 and J usage is TRBJ1-1, with a weak D call TRBD1 (5 bases). Germline loops: CDR1 MNHEY, CDR2 SVGAGI. Deletions cut 6 bases from V and 4 bases from J, with 15 bases between. The CDR3 totals 14 residues. The CDR3 loop is CASSPRQRFTEAFF. The CDR3 region has the DNA TGTGCCAGCAGCCCCCGACAGCGATTCACTGAAGCTTTCTTT.

This sequence joins TRBV4-1 and TRBJ2-3; perhaps TRBD1 as D (6 bases). The V end lost 1 base, the J end lost 1 base, and 9 bases lay between the germline ends. Per germline, CDR1 MGHRA and CDR2 YSYEKL. The CDR3 length is 15 residues. The DNA for the CDR3 is TGCGCCAGCAGCCAAGCCCGACAGGGCACAGATACGCAGTATTTT. Its translation: CASSQARQGTDTQYF.

This chain links TRBV7-9 with TRBJ1-5; weak D call: TRBD1 (5 bases). The CDR3 contains 12 residues. V lost 0 bases and J lost 15, with 12 bases in between. The V gene's germline CDR1 is SEHNR and CDR2 FQNEAQ (reference sequence). The CDR3 sequence: CASSLAARDLHF. Here the CDR3 DNA reads TGTGCCAGCAGCTTAGCGGCTAGGGACTTGCATTTT.

V usage is TRBV28 and J usage is TRBJ2-7, with TRBD1 matching over 11 bases. Germline V gene data show CDR1 as MDHEN and CDR2 as SYDVKM. J gave up 7 bases and V 7 bases, and 9 bases lay outside the gene matches. This CDR3 is built from 14 residues. CDR3 loop: CASIIPGQGGEQYF. The CDR3, as DNA: TGTGCCAGCATTATACCGGGACAGGGGGGTGAGCAGTACTTC.

CDR3 amino acids: CASSPWTRGINTQYF. CDR3 bases: TGTGCCAGTAGTCCCTGGACTAGGGGGATTAATACGCAGTATTTT. The rearrangement joins TRBV19 to TRBJ2-3; the D gene is possibly TRBD2 (7 bases). V lost 5 bases, J lost 7 bases, and 19 bases lay in between. The CDR3 contains 15 residues. CDR1 and CDR2 from the germline V gene are LNHDA and SQIVND (reference sequence).

This clone was counted a few times. The chain links TRBV7-2 to TRBJ2-2; 10 bases align to TRBD2. The CDR3 covers 17 residues. The trim removed 4 bases at V and 1 base at J, leaving 6 bases unmatched. The germline CDR1 and CDR2 sequences are SGHTA and FQGNSA. The CDR3 reads CASSSPLAGVNTGELFF. In DNA, the CDR3 is TGTGCCAGCAGCTCGCCCCTAGCGGGGGTGAACACCGGGGAGCTGTTTTTT.

V usage is TRBV4-3 and J usage is TRBJ2-7, with D maybe TRBD2 (7 bases). Trimming took 2 bases from V and 1 from J, leaving 12 bases between them. This CDR3 has 15 residues. CDR1 and CDR2 from the germline V gene are LGHNA and YSLEER. This CDR3 reads CASSQLRGGSYEQYF. CDR3 bases: TGCGCCAGCAGCCAATTGAGGGGGGGGTCCTACGAGCAGTACTTC.

The chain uses TRBV5-1 and TRBJ1-1, with 9 bases fitting TRBD1. The CDR3 length is 15 residues. The V gene's germline CDR1 is SGHRS and CDR2 YFSETQ. With 5 bases clipped from V and 3 bases from J, the junction kept 8 bases outside the gene matches. The CDR3 loop is CASSYRTGADTEAFF. The CDR3 bases are TGCGCCAGCAGTTACCGGACAGGGGCAGACACTGAAGCTTTCTTT.

The CDR3 DNA sequence: TGTGCCTGGAGTGTAGGGGGGGGGACAAGTAGCAATCAGCCCCAGCATTTT. Its protein product is CAWSVGGGTSSNQPQHF. The rearrangement joins TRBV30 to TRBJ1-5; a possible D gene is TRBD1 (6 bases). The germline V gene has CDR1 GTSNPN and CDR2 SVGIG (reference sequence). V was shortened by 0 bases and J by 0 bases, with 15 bases between the two germline ends. CDR3 length: 17 amino acids. The whole variable domain, filled in from reference TRBV30 and TRBJ1-5, reads SQTIHQWPATLVQPVGSPLSLECTVEGTSNPNLYWYRQAAGRGLQLLFYSVGIGQISSEVPQNLSASRPQDRQFILSSKKLLLSDSGFYLCAWSVGGGTSSNQPQHFGDGTRLSIL.

This clone was seen more than once but under ten times. The V gene is TRBV5-6, the J gene TRBJ2-3; TRBD2 agrees at 7 bases. CDR3 length: 16 residues. With V trimmed by 0 bases and J by 0 bases, 4 bases remained unmatched. Per germline, CDR1 SGHDT and CDR2 YYEEEE. CDR3 DNA: TGTGCCAGCAGCTTGGCAGCGGGGACTAGCACAGATACGCAGTATTTT. Translation gives CASSLAAGTSTDTQYF.

The rearrangement joins TRBV5-1 to TRBJ1-1; TRBD1 agrees at 7 bases. Germline V lookup: CDR1 SGHRS, CDR2 YFSETQ. This CDR3 has 15 amino acids. V lost 4 bases to trimming and J lost 1 base; unmatched junction nucleotides: 7. The CDR3 loop is CASSRGQGGNTEAFF. The DNA for the CDR3 is TGCGCCAGCAGCAGGGGGCAGGGCGGGAACACTGAAGCTTTCTTT.

The rearrangement links TRBV5-1 to TRBJ2-1; 10 nucleotides align to TRBD2. The CDR3 contains 18 residues. V was clipped by 3 bases and J by 4 bases; unmatched bases: 13. The V gene's germline CDR1 is SGHRS and CDR2 YFSETQ. The CDR3 here is CASSSAAAKREGYNEQFF. The CDR3 nucleotides read TGCGCCAGCAGCTCCGCAGCAGCCAAGCGGGAGGGGTACAATGAGCAGTTCTTC. The variable domain in full, with the rest retrieved from reference TRBV5-1 and TRBJ2-1, is KAGVTQTPRYLIKTRGQQVTLSCSPISGHRSVSWYQQTPGQGLQFLFEYFSETQRNKGNFPGRFSGRQFSNSRSEMNVSTLELGDSALYLCASSSAAAKREGYNEQFFGPGTRLTVL.

The rearrangement links TRBV7-6 to TRBJ2-1; 10 nucleotides line up with TRBD2. V shed 5 bases and J 0 bases; nucleotides not matched to a gene: 16. Germline-derived CDR1 and CDR2 are SGHVS and FNYEAQ. This CDR3 is 20 amino acids long. As DNA, the CDR3 is TGTGCCAGCAGCGCCCAGCGGCACATAGCGGGAGGCCACTCCTACAATGAGCAGTTCTTC. The encoded protein is CASSAQRHIAGGHSYNEQFF.

In DNA, the CDR3 is TGTGCCAGCAGCCCGTACGGGGATCAGCCCCAGCATTTT. This codes for CASSPYGDQPQHF. The genes are TRBV9 and TRBJ1-5; D remains unclear. The CDR3 extends over 13 amino acids. Germline assignment: CDR1 SGDLS and CDR2 YYNGEE. The V end was cut by 4 bases, the J end by 5 bases, with 10 bases between.